A selection of T cell receptor beta chains follows, all from one sample in a study of T cells in Graves' hyperthyroidism and ophthalmopathy. TCRdb reprocessed the multiplex PCR reads with MiXCR, giving one entry per CDR3 protein. The sample includes 450,000 to 650,000 distinct CDR3 sequences, approximately 15% of them seen just once. Sample: blood. All receptors derive from a woman between 18 and 30 years old with Graves' ophthalmopathy. Each CDR3 is given with its conserved first and last residue. D genes are given only for firm matches. Size tells how often a clone was seen (once, few, many) or the class of an expanded clone, and some rows leave it out.

j_gene	abundance	d_gene	v_gene	CDR3aa	CDR3nt
TRBJ2-3	few	TRBD1	TRBV3-1	CASSTGQTDTQYF	TGTGCCAGCAGCACGGGACAGACAGATACGCAGTATTTT
TRBJ2-7	many	NA	TRBV27	CASSYRGDSEQYF	TGTGCCAGCAGTTACAGAGGGGACTCCGAGCAGTACTTC
TRBJ2-2	many	TRBD2	TRBV7-9	CASSLGPPSGRGTGELFF	TGTGCCAGCAGCTTAGGCCCTCCTAGCGGGAGGGGCACCGGGGAGCTGTTTTTT
TRBJ2-1	NA	TRBD2	TRBV20-1	CSADTSEPRAEQFF	TGCAGTGCAGATACTAGCGAGCCGAGGGCTGAGCAGTTCTTC
TRBJ2-7	NA	NA	TRBV4-3	CASSQGSRVYEQYF	TGCGCCAGCAGCCAAGGATCAAGGGTATACGAGCAGTACTTC
TRBJ2-2	NA	TRBD2	TRBV28	CASRSSSGRAGTGELFF	TGTGCCAGCAGGTCGTCTAGCGGGAGGGCCGGCACCGGGGAGCTGTTTTTT
TRBJ1-1	many	NA	TRBV19	CASSIGLGGGRLNTEAFF	TGTGCCAGTAGTATAGGCTTGGGCGGGGGACGGCTGAACACTGAAGCTTTCTTT
TRBJ2-6	once	NA	TRBV4-2	CASSQKAPGFVGANVLTF	TGTGCCAGCAGCCAAAAAGCCCCGGGGTTTGTTGGGGCCAACGTCCTGACTTTC
TRBJ2-1	many	NA	TRBV28	CASSRLATRYNEQFF	TGTGCCAGCAGCCGCCTCGCTACGCGCTACAATGAGCAGTTCTTC
TRBJ1-5	NA	NA	TRBV24-1	CATSDLGEGQPQHF	TGTGCCACCAGTGATCTAGGGGAAGGTCAGCCCCAGCATTTT
TRBJ2-7	many	TRBD2	TRBV27	CASSLGTSGIEQYF	TGTGCCAGCAGTTTGGGGACTAGCGGCATCGAGCAGTACTTC
TRBJ2-1	many	TRBD1	TRBV24-1	CATMGTDRSEQFF	TGTGCCACCATGGGGACAGATAGGTCAGAGCAGTTCTTC
TRBJ1-1	NA	NA	TRBV9	CASSRRTGNTEAFF	TGTGCCAGCAGCCGACGGACGGGGAACACTGAAGCTTTCTTT
TRBJ2-3	many	NA	TRBV28	CASRPPRLRTSTDTQYF	TGTGCCAGCAGACCCCCCCGACTTCGAACTAGCACAGATACGCAGTATTTT
TRBJ2-1	NA	TRBD2	TRBV20-1	CSAKAGGPYNEQFF	TGCAGTGCTAAGGCGGGAGGGCCCTACAATGAGCAGTTCTTC
TRBJ2-3	many	NA	TRBV20-1	CSARDSRVADTQYF	TGCAGTGCTAGAGATAGTCGGGTCGCAGATACGCAGTATTTT
TRBJ2-3	few	NA	TRBV12-3/TRBV12-4	CASSPMFPQYF	TGTGCCAGCAGTCCAATGTTCCCCCAGTATTTT
TRBJ2-5	many	NA	TRBV7-8	CASSPGSEETQYF	TGTGCCAGCAGCCCCGGTTCGGAAGAGACCCAGTACTTC
TRBJ1-2	few	NA	TRBV6-5	CASSYSRGGLSGYTF	TGTGCCAGCAGTTACTCGAGAGGGGGTTTAAGTGGCTACACCTTC
TRBJ2-3	many	TRBD2	TRBV7-2	CASSLAGLAGGLTDTQYF	TGTGCCAGCAGCTTAGCGGGACTAGCGGGAGGCCTCACAGATACGCAGTATTTT
TRBJ1-3	few	NA	TRBV9	CASSIQGFGNTIYF	TGTGCCAGCAGCATACAGGGCTTCGGAAACACCATATATTTT
TRBJ1-2	few	TRBD1	TRBV28	CASSATGTGGAAGYGYTF	TGTGCCAGCAGTGCAACCGGGACAGGGGGCGCAGCGGGCTATGGCTACACCTTC
TRBJ2-5	many	NA	TRBV7-2	CASSFPFRVQETQYF	TGTGCCAGCAGCTTCCCGTTTAGGGTCCAAGAGACCCAGTACTTC
TRBJ1-1	NA	TRBD1	TRBV7-3	CASSPGGASTEAFF	TGTGCCAGCAGCCCAGGGGGGGCCTCCACTGAAGCTTTCTTT
TRBJ2-2	few	TRBD2	TRBV10-3	CAISVPPRGVANTGELFF	TGTGCCATCAGTGTCCCCCCGCGGGGGGTAGCGAACACCGGGGAGCTGTTTTTT
TRBJ2-3	few	TRBD2	TRBV28	CASSLWTSGRAGTDTQYF	TGTGCCAGCAGTCTCTGGACTAGCGGGAGGGCCGGCACAGATACGCAGTATTTT
TRBJ1-6	NA	NA	TRBV7-8	CASSLRAGFVNSPLHF	TGTGCCAGCAGCCTCCGGGCAGGGTTTGTAAATTCACCCCTCCACTTT
TRBJ2-1	NA	TRBD2	TRBV7-2	CASSLVRGAGVDNEQFF	TGTGCCAGCAGCTTAGTGCGCGGGGCGGGGGTAGATAATGAGCAGTTCTTC
TRBJ2-2	few	NA	TRBV28	CASSSVGGFTGELFF	TGTGCCAGCAGCTCCGTCGGGGGATTCACCGGGGAGCTGTTTTTT